The text below deals with one T cell receptor (beta chain). The sample belongs to a study of blood T cell repertoires in COVID-19. The repertoire was sequenced with immunoSEQ multiplex PCR; TCRdb's copy has only in-frame clones and lacks some. The table lists roughly 390,000 clones, more than 70% of them singletons. This CDR3 comprises 13 residues. V lost 7 bases to trimming and J lost 1 base; unmatched junction nucleotides: 4. Germline V gene sequence: CDR1 SGHRS, CDR2 YFSETQ. Patients in Seattle were enrolled during active infection, then followed longitudinally. Sequenced: peripheral blood. The genes are TRBV5-1 and TRBJ1-1; TRBD1 matches 7 bases. The receptor's source is a woman in her 30s with COVID-19, enrolled during active disease. CDR3 protein: CASSPGGNTEAFF. The CDR3 DNA sequence: TGCGCCAGCTCCCCAGGGGGGAACACTGAAGCTTTCTTT.